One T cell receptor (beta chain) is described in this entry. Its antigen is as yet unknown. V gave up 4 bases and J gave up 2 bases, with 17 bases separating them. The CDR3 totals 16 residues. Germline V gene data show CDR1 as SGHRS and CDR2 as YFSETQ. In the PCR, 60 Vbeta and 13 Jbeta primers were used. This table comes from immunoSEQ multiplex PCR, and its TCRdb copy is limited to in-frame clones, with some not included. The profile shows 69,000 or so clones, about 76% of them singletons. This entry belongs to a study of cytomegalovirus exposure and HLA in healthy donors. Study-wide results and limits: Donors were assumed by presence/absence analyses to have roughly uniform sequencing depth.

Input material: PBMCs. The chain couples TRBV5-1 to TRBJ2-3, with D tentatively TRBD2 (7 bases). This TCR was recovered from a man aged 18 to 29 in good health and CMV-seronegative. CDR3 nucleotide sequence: TGCGCCAGCAGCCAGCACAAGCGGGACATCACAGATACGCAGTATTTT. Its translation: CASSQHKRDITDTQYF. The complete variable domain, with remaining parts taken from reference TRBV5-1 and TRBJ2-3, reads KAGVTQTPRYLIKTRGQQVTLSCSPISGHRSVSWYQQTPGQGLQFLFEYFSETQRNKGNFPGRFSGRQFSNSRSEMNVSTLELGDSALYLCASSQHKRDITDTQYFGPGTRLTVL.